This T cell receptor beta chain was sequenced for a study of STAT5B mutations in CD4+ large granular lymphocyte leukemia. Details on this clone: The target antigen is unknown.

The CDR3 sequence is 15 residues long. Trimming at V came to 7 bases and at J to 7 bases, leaving 7 bases not matched to a gene. Looked up from germline, CDR1 is LNHDA and CDR2 is SQIVND (reference sequence). Overall study results and limits: 8/27 top patient clones versus 2/35 control clones were TRBV06-family.

Method: immunoSEQ multiplex PCR; TCRdb's copy keeps in-frame clones and lacks some. The table has some 30,000 clones, just under 80% seen once. This chain links TRBV19 with TRBJ2-3, with 14 nucleotides matching TRBD2. The source material was CD4+ T cells from blood buffy coats. The clonotype was recovered from a human donor in good health. CDR3 DNA sequence: TGTGCCAGTACTACCGGGACTAGCGGGGGATATACGCAGTATTTT. It yields the protein CASTTGTSGGYTQYF.